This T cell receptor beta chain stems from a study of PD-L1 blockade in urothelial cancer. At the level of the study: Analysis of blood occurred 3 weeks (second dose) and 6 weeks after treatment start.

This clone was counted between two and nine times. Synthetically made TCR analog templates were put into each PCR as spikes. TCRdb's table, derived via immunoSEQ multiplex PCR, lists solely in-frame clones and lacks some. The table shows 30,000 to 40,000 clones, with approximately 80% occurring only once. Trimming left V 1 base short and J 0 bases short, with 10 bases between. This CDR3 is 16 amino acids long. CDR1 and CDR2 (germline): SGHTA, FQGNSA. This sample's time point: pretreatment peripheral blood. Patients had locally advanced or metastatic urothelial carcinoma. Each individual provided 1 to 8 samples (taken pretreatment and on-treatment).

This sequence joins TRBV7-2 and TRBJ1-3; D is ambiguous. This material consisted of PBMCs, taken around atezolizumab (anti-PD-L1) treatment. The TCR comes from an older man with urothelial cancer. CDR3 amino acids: CASSLVAASSGNTIYF. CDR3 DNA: TGTGCCAGCAGCTTAGTGGCGGCTTCCTCTGGAAACACCATATATTTT.